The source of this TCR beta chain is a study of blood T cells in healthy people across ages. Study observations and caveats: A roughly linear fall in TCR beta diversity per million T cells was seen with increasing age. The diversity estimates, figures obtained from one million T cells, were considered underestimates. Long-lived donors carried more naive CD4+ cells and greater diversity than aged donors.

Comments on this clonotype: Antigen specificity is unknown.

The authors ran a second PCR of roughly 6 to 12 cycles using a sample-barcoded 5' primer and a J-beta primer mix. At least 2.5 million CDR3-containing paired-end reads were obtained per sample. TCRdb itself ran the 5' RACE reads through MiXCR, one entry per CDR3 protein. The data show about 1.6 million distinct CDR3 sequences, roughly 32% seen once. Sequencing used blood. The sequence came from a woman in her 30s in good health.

This chain's CDR3 is CASSQAPSGRTYVYNEQFF. The DNA of the CDR3 is TGTGCCAGCAGCCAAGCCCCTAGCGGGAGGACCTACGTCTACAATGAGCAGTTCTTC. The rearrangement links TRBV3-1 to TRBJ2-1, with 11 positions matching TRBD2. The CDR3 is 19 amino acids. The germline gives CDR1 LGHDT, CDR2 YNNKEL (reference sequence). Trimming took 1 base from V and 3 from J; bases not matched to a gene: 11.